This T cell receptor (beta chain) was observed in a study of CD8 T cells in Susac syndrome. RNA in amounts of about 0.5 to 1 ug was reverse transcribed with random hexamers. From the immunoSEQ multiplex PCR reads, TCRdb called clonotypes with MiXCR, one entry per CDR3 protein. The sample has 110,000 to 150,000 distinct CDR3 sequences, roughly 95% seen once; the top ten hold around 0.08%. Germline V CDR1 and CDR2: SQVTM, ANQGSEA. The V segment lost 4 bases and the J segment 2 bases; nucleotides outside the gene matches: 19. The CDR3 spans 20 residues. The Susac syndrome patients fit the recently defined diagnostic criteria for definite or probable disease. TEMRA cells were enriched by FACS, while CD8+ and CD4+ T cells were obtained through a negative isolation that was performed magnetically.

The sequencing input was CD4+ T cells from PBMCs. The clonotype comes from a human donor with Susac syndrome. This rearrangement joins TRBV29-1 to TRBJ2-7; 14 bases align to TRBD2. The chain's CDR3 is CSVGVAGSRTSGRPAYEQYF. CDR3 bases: TGCAGCGTTGGGGTTGCGGGCAGCCGGACTAGCGGGAGGCCCGCCTACGAGCAGTACTTC.